This TCR beta chain was obtained from a study of T-cell memory formation after mild COVID-19. MiXCR, run by TCRdb on the 5' RACE reads, gives a single entry per CDR3 protein. The table records hundreds of thousands of distinct CDR3 sequences, roughly 18% of them present only once. The junction had 4 bases not matched to a gene; V was cut back by 5 bases and J by 2 bases. This CDR3 contains 16 residues. CDR1 is MNHEY, CDR2 SVGAGI, per germline. This chain joins TRBV6-5 and TRBJ2-3; 13 nucleotides line up with TRBD2. Sequences were obtained from PBMCs or a T cell subset sorted from them (not recorded which). The TCR was taken from a man younger than 30 who had mild COVID-19 (a few samples of this study predate the infection). Cell type and time point are not known. As DNA, the CDR3 is TGTGCCAGCAGTAAGGGACTAGCGGGATTCACAGATACGCAGTATTTT. Translated: CASSKGLAGFTDTQYF.